This paragraph covers one T cell receptor (beta chain) sequence. This sample is drawn from a study of blood T cell repertoires in COVID-19. Assignment of participants to cohorts was predicated upon participant-reported clinical history. The CDR3 consists of 16 residues. Germline V CDR1 and CDR2: SEHNR, FQNEAQ (reference sequence). The V gene end was trimmed by 5 bases and the J gene end by 6 bases; junction bases not matched to a gene: 6. Here immunoSEQ multiplex PCR was the method, and the copy in TCRdb shows in-frame clones only, minus some. Of around 280,000 clones in the sample, roughly 89% were seen once.

Material: PBMCs or T cells enriched from blood (not recorded which). V usage is TRBV7-9 and J usage is TRBJ2-3; TRBD2 matches 15 bases. The receptor was isolated from a woman aged 18-30 years with acute COVID-19. CDR3: CASSPGLAGGPDTQYF. CDR3 in DNA: TGTGCCAGCAGCCCCGGACTAGCGGGAGGGCCCGATACGCAGTATTTT.